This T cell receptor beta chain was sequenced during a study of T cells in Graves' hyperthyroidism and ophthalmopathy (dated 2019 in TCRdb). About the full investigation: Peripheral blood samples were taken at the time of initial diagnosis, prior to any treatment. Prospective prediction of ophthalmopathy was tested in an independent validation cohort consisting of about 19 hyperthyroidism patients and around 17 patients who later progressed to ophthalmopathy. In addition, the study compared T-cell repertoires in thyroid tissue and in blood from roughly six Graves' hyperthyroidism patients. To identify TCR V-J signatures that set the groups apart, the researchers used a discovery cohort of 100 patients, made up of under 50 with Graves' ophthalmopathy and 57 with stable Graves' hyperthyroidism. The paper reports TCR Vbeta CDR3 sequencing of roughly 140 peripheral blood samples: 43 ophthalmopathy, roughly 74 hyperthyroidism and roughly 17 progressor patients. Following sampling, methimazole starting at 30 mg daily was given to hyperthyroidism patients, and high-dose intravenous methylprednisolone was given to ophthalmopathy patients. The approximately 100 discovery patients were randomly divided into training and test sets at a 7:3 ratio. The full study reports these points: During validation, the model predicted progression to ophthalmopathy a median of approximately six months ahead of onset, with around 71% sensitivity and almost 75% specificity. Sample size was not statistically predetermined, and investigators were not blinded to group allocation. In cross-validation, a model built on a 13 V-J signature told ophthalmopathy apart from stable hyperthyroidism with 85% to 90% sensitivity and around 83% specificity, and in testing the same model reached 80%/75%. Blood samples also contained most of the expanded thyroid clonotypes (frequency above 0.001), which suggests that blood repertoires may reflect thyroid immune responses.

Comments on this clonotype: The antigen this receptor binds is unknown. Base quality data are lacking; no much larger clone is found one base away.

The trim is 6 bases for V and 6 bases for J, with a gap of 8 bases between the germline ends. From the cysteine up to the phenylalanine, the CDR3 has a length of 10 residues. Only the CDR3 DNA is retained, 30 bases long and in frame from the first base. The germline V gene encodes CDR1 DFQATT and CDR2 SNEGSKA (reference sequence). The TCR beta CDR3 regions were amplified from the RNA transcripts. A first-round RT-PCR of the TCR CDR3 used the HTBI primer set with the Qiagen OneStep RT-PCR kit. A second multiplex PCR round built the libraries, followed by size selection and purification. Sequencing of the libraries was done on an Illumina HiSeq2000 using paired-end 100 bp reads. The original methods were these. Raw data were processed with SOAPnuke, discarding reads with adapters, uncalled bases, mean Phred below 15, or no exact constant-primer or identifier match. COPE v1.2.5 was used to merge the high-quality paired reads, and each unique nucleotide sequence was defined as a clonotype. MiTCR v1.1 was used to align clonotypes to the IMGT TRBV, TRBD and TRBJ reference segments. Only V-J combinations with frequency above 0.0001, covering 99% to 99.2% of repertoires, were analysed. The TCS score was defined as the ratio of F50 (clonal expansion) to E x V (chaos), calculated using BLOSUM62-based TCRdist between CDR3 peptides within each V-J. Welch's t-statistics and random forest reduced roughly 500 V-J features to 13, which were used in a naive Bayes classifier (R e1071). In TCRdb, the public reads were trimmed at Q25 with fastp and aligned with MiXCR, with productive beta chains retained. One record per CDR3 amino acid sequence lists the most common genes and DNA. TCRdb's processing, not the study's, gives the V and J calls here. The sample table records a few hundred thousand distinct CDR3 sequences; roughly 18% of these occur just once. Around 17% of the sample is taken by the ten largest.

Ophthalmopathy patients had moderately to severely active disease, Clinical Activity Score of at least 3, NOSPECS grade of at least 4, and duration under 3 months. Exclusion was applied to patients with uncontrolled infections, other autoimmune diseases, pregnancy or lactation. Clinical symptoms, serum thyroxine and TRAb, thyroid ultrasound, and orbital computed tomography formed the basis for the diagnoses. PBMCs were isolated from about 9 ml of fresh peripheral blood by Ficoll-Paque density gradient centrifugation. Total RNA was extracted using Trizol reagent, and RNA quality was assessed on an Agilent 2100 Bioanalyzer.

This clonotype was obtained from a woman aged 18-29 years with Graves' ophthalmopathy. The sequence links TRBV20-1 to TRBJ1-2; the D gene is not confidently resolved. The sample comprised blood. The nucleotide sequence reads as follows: TGCAGTGCCGTGGAAGATGGCTACACCTTC. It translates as CSAVEDGYTF.